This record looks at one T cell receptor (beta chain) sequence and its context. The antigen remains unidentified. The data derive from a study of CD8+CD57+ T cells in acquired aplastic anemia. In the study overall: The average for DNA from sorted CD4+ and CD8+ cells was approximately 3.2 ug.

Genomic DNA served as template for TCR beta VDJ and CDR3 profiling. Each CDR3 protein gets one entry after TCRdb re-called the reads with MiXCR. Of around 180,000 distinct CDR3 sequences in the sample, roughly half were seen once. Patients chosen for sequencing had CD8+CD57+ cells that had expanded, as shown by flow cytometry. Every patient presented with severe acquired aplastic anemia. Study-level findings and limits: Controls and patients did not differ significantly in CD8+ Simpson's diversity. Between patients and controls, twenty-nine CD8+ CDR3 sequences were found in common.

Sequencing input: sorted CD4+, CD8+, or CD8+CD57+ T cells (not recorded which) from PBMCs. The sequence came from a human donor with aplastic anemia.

The CDR3 spells CASSMYRGDEKLFF. The CDR3 coding sequence is TGTGCCAGTAGTATGTACAGGGGCGACGAAAAACTGTTTTTT. This sequence joins TRBV19 and TRBJ1-4; 7 bases are a match to TRBD1. The J segment lost 8 bases and the V segment lost 3 bases, leaving 6 bases of the junction unmatched. The CDR3 runs 14 residues. CDR1 and CDR2 (germline): LNHDA, SQIVND (reference sequence).